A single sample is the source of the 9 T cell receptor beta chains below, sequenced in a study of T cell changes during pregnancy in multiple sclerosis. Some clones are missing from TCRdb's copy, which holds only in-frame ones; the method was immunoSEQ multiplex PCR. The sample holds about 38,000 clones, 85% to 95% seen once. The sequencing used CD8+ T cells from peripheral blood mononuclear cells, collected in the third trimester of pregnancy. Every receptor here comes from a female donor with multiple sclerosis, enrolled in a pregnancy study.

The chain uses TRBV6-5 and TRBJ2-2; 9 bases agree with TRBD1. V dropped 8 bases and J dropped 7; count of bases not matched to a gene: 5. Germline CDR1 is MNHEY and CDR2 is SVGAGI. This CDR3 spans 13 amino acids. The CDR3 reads CASPDRGIGELFF. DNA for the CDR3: TGTGCCAGCCCGGACAGGGGTATCGGGGAGCTGTTTTTT.

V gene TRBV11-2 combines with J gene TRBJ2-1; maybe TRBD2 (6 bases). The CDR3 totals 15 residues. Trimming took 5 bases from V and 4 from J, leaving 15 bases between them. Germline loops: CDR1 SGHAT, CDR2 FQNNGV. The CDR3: CASSDTGRGYNEQFF. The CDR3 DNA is TGTGCCAGCAGCGACACGGGGCGGGGTTACAATGAGCAGTTCTTC. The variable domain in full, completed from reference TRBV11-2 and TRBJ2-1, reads EAGVAQSPRYKIIEKRQSVAFWCNPISGHATLYWYQQILGQGPKLLIQFQNNGVVDDSQLPKDRFSAERLKGVDSTLKIQPAKLEDSAVYLCASSDTGRGYNEQFFGPGTRLTVL.

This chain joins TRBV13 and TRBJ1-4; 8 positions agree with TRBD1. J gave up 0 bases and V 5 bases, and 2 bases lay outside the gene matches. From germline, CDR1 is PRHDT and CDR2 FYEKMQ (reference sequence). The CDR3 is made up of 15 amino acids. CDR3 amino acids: CASSATGATNEKLFF. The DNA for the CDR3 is TGTGCCAGCAGCGCGACAGGGGCAACTAATGAAAAACTGTTTTTT.

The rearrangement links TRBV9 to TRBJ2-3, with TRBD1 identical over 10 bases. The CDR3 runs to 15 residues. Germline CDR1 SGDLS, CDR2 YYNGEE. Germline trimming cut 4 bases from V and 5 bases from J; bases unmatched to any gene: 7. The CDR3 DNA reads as TGTGCCAGCAGCCCAGAGGGGACAGGGGAAGATACGCAGTATTTT. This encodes CASSPEGTGEDTQYF.

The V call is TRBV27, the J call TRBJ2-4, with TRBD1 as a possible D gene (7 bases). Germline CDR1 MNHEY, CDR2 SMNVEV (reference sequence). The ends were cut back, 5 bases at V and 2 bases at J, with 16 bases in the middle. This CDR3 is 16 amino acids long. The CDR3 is CASSKTTGRTKNIQYF. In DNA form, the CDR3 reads TGTGCCAGCAGTAAAACGACAGGGAGGACCAAAAACATTCAGTACTTC.

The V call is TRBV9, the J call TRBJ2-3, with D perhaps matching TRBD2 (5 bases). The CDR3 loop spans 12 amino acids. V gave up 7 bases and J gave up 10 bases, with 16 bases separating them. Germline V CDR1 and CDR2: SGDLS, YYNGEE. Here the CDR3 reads CASSPGSGAQYF. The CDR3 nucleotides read TGTGCCAGCTCCCCGGGGAGCGGTGCGCAGTATTTT.

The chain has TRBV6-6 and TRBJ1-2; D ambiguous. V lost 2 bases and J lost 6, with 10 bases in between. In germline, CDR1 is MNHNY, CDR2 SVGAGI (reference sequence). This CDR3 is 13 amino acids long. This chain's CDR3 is CASSYGSADGYTF. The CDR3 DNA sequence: TGTGCCAGCAGTTACGGGAGCGCGGATGGCTACACCTTC.

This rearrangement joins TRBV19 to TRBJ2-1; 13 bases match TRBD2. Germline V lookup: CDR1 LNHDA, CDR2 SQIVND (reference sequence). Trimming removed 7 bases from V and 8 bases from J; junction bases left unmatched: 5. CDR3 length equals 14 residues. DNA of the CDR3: TGTGCCAGTAACCGACTAGCGGGGGGTGATGAGCAGTTCTTC. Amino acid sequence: CASNRLAGGDEQFF.

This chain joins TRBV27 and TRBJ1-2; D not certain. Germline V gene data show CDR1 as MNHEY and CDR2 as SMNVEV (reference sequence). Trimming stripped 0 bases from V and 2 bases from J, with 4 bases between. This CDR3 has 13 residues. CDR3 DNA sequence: TGTGCCAGCAGTTTATCAGAGAACTATGGCTACACCTTC. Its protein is CASSLSENYGYTF.